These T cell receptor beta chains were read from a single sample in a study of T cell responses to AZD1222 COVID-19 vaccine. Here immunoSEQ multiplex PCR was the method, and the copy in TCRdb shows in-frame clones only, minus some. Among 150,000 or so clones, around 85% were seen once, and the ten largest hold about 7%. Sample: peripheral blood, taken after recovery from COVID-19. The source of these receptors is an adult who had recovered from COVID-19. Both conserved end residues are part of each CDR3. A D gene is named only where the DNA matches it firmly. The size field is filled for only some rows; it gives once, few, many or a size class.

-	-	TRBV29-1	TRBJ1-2	TGCAGCGCTTTAGGGGACACAAACTATGGCTACACCTTC	CSALGDTNYGYTF
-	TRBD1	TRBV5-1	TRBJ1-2	TGCGCCAGCAGCACGTCGGGACAGGGATATGGCTACACCTTC	CASSTSGQGYGYTF
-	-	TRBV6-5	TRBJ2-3	TGTGCCAGCAGGGACCGCTTCAGCACAGATACGCAGTATTTT	CASRDRFSTDTQYF
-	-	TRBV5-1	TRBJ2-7	TGCGCCAGCAGCTTGGGGGACGAGGTGATGTACGAGCAGTACTTC	CASSLGDEVMYEQYF
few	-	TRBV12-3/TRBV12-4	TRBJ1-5	TGTGCCAGCAGTCAGAATAGCAATCAGCCCCAGCATTTT	CASSQNSNQPQHF
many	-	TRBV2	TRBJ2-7	TGTGCCAGCACCCCCAGGAAGAGAGGATCCTACGAGCAGTACTTC	CASTPRKRGSYEQYF
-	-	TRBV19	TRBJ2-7	TGTGCCAGTAGTATCGCCCGTGGGGACGAGCAGTACTTC	CASSIARGDEQYF
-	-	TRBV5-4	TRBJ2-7	TGTGCCAGCAGCTTATACGGGCAGGCTTCCTACGAGCAGTACTTC	CASSLYGQASYEQYF
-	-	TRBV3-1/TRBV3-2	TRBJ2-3	TGTGCCAGCAGCCAGGGGATTGGCACAGATACGCAGTATTTT	CASSQGIGTDTQYF
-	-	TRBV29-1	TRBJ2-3	TGCAGCGTTTTCACAGGAACTCTCACAGATACGCAGTATTTT	CSVFTGTLTDTQYF
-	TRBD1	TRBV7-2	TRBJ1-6	TGTGCCAGCAGCCCCGGTGGAGGGACAGGGTTGAATTCACCCCTCCACTTT	CASSPGGGTGLNSPLHF
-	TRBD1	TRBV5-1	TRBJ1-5	TGCGCCAGCAGCCGACAGGGCGATAGCAATCAGCCCCAGCATTTT	CASSRQGDSNQPQHF
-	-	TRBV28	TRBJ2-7	TGTGCCAGCAGTTCCCCTGGACAGTCCTACGAGCAGTACTTC	CASSSPGQSYEQYF
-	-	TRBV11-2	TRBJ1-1	TGTGCCAGCAGCTTACAACAGAACACTGAAGCTTTCTTT	CASSLQQNTEAFF
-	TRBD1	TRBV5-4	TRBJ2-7	TGTGCCAGCAGCTTCCCCAGGACAGGCGAGCAGTACTTC	CASSFPRTGEQYF
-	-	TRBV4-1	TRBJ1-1	TGCGCCAGCAGCCAAGGTCCTCTGAACACTGAAGCTTTCTTT	CASSQGPLNTEAFF
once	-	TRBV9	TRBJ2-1	TGTGCCAGCAGCTTTCAGGGTTACAATGAGCAGTTCTTC	CASSFQGYNEQFF
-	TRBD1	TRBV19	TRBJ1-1	TGTGCCAGTAGTTCCGGACAGGGAGTTTTAAGGAACACTGAAGCTTTCTTT	CASSSGQGVLRNTEAFF
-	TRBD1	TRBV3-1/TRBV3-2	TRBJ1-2	TGTGCCAGCAGCCCCGCCAGGGGGATCTATGGCTACACCTTC	CASSPARGIYGYTF
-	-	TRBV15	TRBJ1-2	TGTGCCACCAGAGGGACATCCTATGGCTACACCTTC	CATRGTSYGYTF
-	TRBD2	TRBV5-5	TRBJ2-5	TGTGCCAGCAGCCTTGGACTAGCGGGGGGAGAGACCCAGTACTTC	CASSLGLAGGETQYF
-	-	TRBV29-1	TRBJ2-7	TGCAGCGTTTCGGCTACGTACGAGCAGTACTTC	CSVSATYEQYF
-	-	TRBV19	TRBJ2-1	TGTGCCAGTAGAAAGACTAGGGGTACAGGGGAGCAGTTCTTC	CASRKTRGTGEQFF
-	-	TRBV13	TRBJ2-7	TGTGCCAGCAGCCCGAAAAGATGGGGATACGAGCAGTACTTC	CASSPKRWGYEQYF
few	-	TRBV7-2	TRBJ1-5	TGTGCCAGCACCGTCCAGGGTCGTCAGCCCCAGCATTTT	CASTVQGRQPQHF
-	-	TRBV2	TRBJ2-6	TGTGCCAGCAGTGCCCGAGCTGGAGCCAACGTCCTGACTTTC	CASSARAGANVLTF
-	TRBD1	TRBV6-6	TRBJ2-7	TGTGCCAGCAGTTACGGGGCGGGACAGGAGTCCTACGAGCAGTACTTC	CASSYGAGQESYEQYF
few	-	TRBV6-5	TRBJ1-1	TGTGCCAGCAGTTGGGGGAGAGAAGCTTTCTTT	CASSWGREAFF
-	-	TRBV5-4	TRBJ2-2	TGTGCCAGCAGCGGGGGGGACAGGTCCACCGGGGAGCTGTTTTTT	CASSGGDRSTGELFF
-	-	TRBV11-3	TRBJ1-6	TGTGCCAGCAGCTTAGACGAGACTACAGGGCGAGGCTCCTATAATTCACCCCTCCACTTT	CASSLDETTGRGSYNSPLHF
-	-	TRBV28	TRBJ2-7	TGTGCCAGCAGTATACCTATACTCGGGACATACGAGCAGTACTTC	CASSIPILGTYEQYF
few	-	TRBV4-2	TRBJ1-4	TGTGCCAGCAGCCAAGGCGTTGGAACAGTAAATGAAAAACTGTTTTTT	CASSQGVGTVNEKLFF
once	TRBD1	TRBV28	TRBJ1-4	TGTGCCAGCAGCCAACCGGGACAGAGGTTAACTAATGAAAAACTGTTTTTT	CASSQPGQRLTNEKLFF
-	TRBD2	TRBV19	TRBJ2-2	TGTGCCAGTAGTATTTTGGCGGGAGCGACCACCGGGGAGCTGTTTTTT	CASSILAGATTGELFF
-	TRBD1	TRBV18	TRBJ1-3	TGTGCCAGCTCACCAGCGACAGGGGGCTCTGGAAACACCATATATTTT	CASSPATGGSGNTIYF
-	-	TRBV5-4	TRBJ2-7	TGTGCCAGCGAGGATTCGAGCTCCTACGAGCAGTACTTC	CASEDSSSYEQYF
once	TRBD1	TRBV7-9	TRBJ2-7	TGTGCCAGCAGCTACCAGGGGGAGTCCTACGAGCAGTACTTC	CASSYQGESYEQYF
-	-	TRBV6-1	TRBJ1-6	TGTGCCAGCAGTGAACTAGGGGTCCAAGGGGATTCACCCCTCCACTTT	CASSELGVQGDSPLHF
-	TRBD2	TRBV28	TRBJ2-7	TGTGCCAGCAGTTTCGGGGGGGCTTTGGACGAGCAGTACTTC	CASSFGGALDEQYF